This note documents a single TCR beta chain sequence. This sample stems from a study of blood T cell repertoires in COVID-19. Study summary: Spain, Italy and the United States supplied samples that represented acute and convalescent COVID-19. PBMCs, B-cell-depleted T cells, or T cells provided the cDNA or gDNA that made up the material.

Profiled with immunoSEQ multiplex PCR; TCRdb holds only in-frame clones, not every one. Here the sample spans approximately 280,000 clones, 80% to 90% being singletons. The germline gives CDR1 SEHNR, CDR2 FQNEAQ (reference sequence). This CDR3 spans 11 amino acids. The V gene lost 4 bases and the J gene lost 5 bases, with 4 bases spanning the gap. The source of this sequence is a woman in her seventies with acute or convalescent COVID-19. This chain connects TRBV7-9 to TRBJ2-3; the D is unclear. The sequenced sample consisted of peripheral blood. Here the CDR3 reads CASSSQDTQYF. In DNA form, the CDR3 reads TGTGCCAGCAGCTCCCAAGATACGCAGTATTTT.